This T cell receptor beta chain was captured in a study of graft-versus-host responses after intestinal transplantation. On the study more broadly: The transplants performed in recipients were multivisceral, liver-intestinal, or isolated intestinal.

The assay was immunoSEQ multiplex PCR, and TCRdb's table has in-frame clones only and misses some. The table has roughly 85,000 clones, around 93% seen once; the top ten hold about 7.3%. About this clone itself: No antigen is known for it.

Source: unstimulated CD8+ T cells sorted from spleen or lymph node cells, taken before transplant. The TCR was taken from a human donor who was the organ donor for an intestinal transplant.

The CDR3 reads CASSLGREQFF. The CDR3 bases are TGTGCCAGCAGCTTGGGTCGTGAGCAGTTCTTC. The chain carries TRBV7-9 and TRBJ2-1, with D hard to call. The V end lost 3 bases, the J end lost 9 bases, and 6 bases lay between the germline ends. The CDR3 runs 11 residues. Germline CDR1 is SEHNR and CDR2 is FQNEAQ (reference sequence).